What follows are 21 T cell receptor beta chains derived from one specimen sequenced in a study of cytomegalovirus exposure and HLA in healthy donors. Primers for the PCR totalled 60 Vbeta and 13 Jbeta. The method was immunoSEQ multiplex PCR; TCRdb's version includes in-frame clones alone and lacks a portion of them. The sample gives 63,000 or so clones, roughly 75% of which show up once; about 8% is in the top ten. The sample comprised PBMCs. These receptors all stem from a woman between 25 and 40 years old in good health and CMV-seropositive.

V is TRBV9 and J is TRBJ2-3; a possible D gene is TRBD2 (5 bases). This CDR3 region has 14 residues. CDR1 and CDR2 (germline): SGDLS, YYNGEE. The V and J ends lost 0 bases and 12 bases respectively, with 17 bases between them. The CDR3: CASSVGGGPSIQYF. CDR3 nucleotides: TGTGCCAGCAGCGTAGGCGGAGGCCCGAGTATCCAGTATTTT.

This clone showed up just a few times. This sequence joins TRBV28 and TRBJ2-7, with D unclear. The V gene lost 5 bases and the J gene lost 2 bases, with 4 bases spanning the gap. The germline V gene has CDR1 MDHEN and CDR2 SYDVKM. The CDR3 sequence is 11 residues long. This chain's CDR3 is CASSPAYEQYF. In nucleotides, the CDR3 is TGTGCCAGCAGTCCTGCCTACGAGCAGTACTTC.

This sequence joins TRBV29-1 and TRBJ2-1; a weak D match, TRBD1 (5 bases). Looked up from germline, CDR1 is SQVTM and CDR2 is ANQGSEA. Trimming pared 6 bases from V and 3 bases from J, leaving 15 bases between. The CDR3 covers 14 residues. The CDR3 reads CSVDLTGLYNEQFF. CDR3 bases: TGCAGCGTAGACCTAACAGGCCTCTACAATGAGCAGTTCTTC.

The gene calls are TRBV11-2 and TRBJ1-5, with D possibly being TRBD1 (5 bases). The CDR3 extends over 15 amino acids. Germline V CDR1 and CDR2: SGHAT, FQNNGV. The V end lost 1 base, the J end lost 0 bases, and 7 bases lay between the germline ends. CDR3 loop: CASSLAGYSNQPQHF. CDR3 DNA sequence: TGTGCCAGCAGCTTAGCAGGGTATAGCAATCAGCCCCAGCATTTT.

The chain uses TRBV7-9 and TRBJ2-7; 8 bases are shared with TRBD2. From germline, CDR1 is SEHNR and CDR2 FQNEAQ (reference sequence). The V gene end was trimmed by 1 base and the J gene end by 3 bases; junction bases not matched to a gene: 5. The CDR3 loop spans 15 amino acids. As DNA, the CDR3 is TGTGCCAGCAGCTTAGTTCAACTAGCGGACTACGAGCAGTACTTC. Translating it yields CASSLVQLADYEQYF.

V and J are TRBV5-1 and TRBJ1-4, with D possibly being TRBD1 (5 bases). Trimming left V 3 bases short and J 7 bases short, with 16 bases between. Germline V gene data show CDR1 as SGHRS and CDR2 as YFSETQ. This CDR3 region has 15 residues. Written as DNA, the CDR3 is TGCGCCAGCAGCTCCCAGGGTGCTGGATCTGAAAAACTGTTTTTT. It translates to CASSSQGAGSEKLFF.

This clone was observed a few times. The germline gene is not matched at one end of the junction; a read error may be the cause. Other DNA sequences in this specimen translate into the identical CDR3. The V and J genes are TRBV5-1 and TRBJ2-1, with D perhaps matching TRBD2 (6 bases). The CDR3 loop spans 15 amino acids. Looked up from germline, CDR1 is SGHRS and CDR2 is YFSETQ. CDR3 region: CASSNRIAAYNEQFF. CDR3 coding DNA: TGCGCTAGCAGCAACCGGATAGCGGCATACAATGAGCAGTTCTTC.

The chain joins TRBV28 to TRBJ1-5; 7 bases are shared with TRBD1. With V trimmed by 3 bases and J by 2 bases, 7 bases remained unmatched. The CDR3 sequence is 16 residues long. Germline CDR1 is MDHEN and CDR2 is SYDVKM. This CDR3 is CASSFGTVGGNQPQHF. The CDR3 region has the DNA TGTGCCAGCAGTTTTGGGACAGTGGGGGGCAATCAGCCCCAGCATTTT.

This chain joins TRBV9 and TRBJ1-4, with D tentatively TRBD1 (6 bases). Germline V gives CDR1 SGDLS, CDR2 YYNGEE. Trimming cost V 2 bases and J 5 bases, with 10 bases left between them. The CDR3 loop spans 14 amino acids. CDR3 in amino acids: CASSVEGVNEKLFF. In DNA, the CDR3 is TGTGCCAGCAGCGTCGAGGGGGTGAATGAAAAACTGTTTTTT. The variable domain in full, completed from reference TRBV9 and TRBJ1-4, reads DSGVTQTPKHLITATGQRVTLRCSPRSGDLSVYWYQQSLDQGLQFLIQYYNGEERAKGNILERFSAQQFPDLHSELNLSSLELGDSALYFCASSVEGVNEKLFFGSGTQLSVL.

The chain couples TRBV6-6 to TRBJ2-7; D call uncertain. With 2 bases removed from V and 3 bases from J, the gap between germline ends came to 11 bases. CDR1 MNHNY and CDR2 SVGAGI come from the germline V gene (reference sequence). The CDR3 is 14 amino acids. The CDR3 region is CASSYMVGVYEQYF. CDR3 nucleotide sequence: TGTGCCAGCAGTTACATGGTAGGAGTCTACGAGCAGTACTTC.

This clone was found once. Mismatch with germline at one junction end may stem from a read error. The gene calls are TRBV11-2 and TRBJ2-7; D may be TRBD2 (6 bases). Looked up from germline, CDR1 is SGHAT and CDR2 is FQNNGV. The CDR3 is made up of 15 amino acids. CDR3: CASSFGLPPLYAQYF. In nucleotides, the CDR3 is TGTGCCAGCAGCTTCGGACTACCGCCCCTTTACGCGCAGTACTTC.

This clone has a handful of counts. A junction boundary mismatches the germline segment, possibly from a read error. This chain connects TRBV7-7 to TRBJ2-1, with a tentative D call TRBD2 (5 bases). The CDR3 length is 15 residues. In germline, CDR1 is SSHAT, CDR2 FNYEAQ (reference sequence). Written as DNA, the CDR3 is TGTGCTAGCAGCCTTGGACTGAATGGGCACAATGAGCAGTTCTTC. As protein: CASSLGLNGHNEQFF.

The chain joins TRBV4-3 to TRBJ2-5; TRBD2 matches 15 bases. Germline loops: CDR1 LGHNA, CDR2 YSLEER. The CDR3 runs 18 residues. V shed 3 bases, J shed 0 bases, and the junction held 5 bases outside the gene matches. The CDR3 DNA is TGCGCCAGCAGCCACGGACTAGCGGGAGGGGAGGACCAAGAGACCCAGTACTTC. It specifies CASSHGLAGGEDQETQYF.

The chain uses TRBV6-1 and TRBJ2-2, with TRBD1 identical over 7 bases. This CDR3 comprises 14 residues. V lost 8 bases, J lost 4 bases, and 7 bases stayed unmatched. Germline CDR1 is MNHNS and CDR2 is SASEGT. The CDR3 DNA sequence: TGTGCCAGCGCAAACAGGGGCTCCACCGGGGAGCTGTTTTTT. This gives the protein CASANRGSTGELFF.

This chain joins TRBV6-1 and TRBJ2-7; TRBD1 is a possible D gene (5 bases). The V and J ends lost 4 bases and 4 bases respectively, with 17 bases between them. From germline, CDR1 is MNHNS and CDR2 SASEGT. This CDR3 is 15 amino acids long. DNA for the CDR3: TGTGCCAGCAGTGGTGGGCAGGGCTTTAAGTACGAGCAGTACTTC. Protein: CASSGGQGFKYEQYF.

This clone came up once. This sequence joins TRBV19 and TRBJ2-7, with a possible D match to TRBD1 (5 bases). The germline V gene encodes CDR1 LNHDA and CDR2 SQIVND (reference sequence). The CDR3 totals 14 residues. With 4 bases removed from V and 0 bases from J, the gap between germline ends came to 10 bases. This CDR3 is CASSSTGYSYEQYF. The CDR3, as DNA: TGTGCCAGTAGTAGCACAGGATACTCCTACGAGCAGTACTTC.

About this clone: A read error may account for a junction end that differs from germline. This chain links TRBV5-4 with TRBJ2-4, with 8 nucleotides matching TRBD2. The CDR3 is 12 amino acids. CDR1 and CDR2 from the germline V gene are SGHNT and YYREEE (reference sequence). DNA for the CDR3: TGTGCCAGCAGCTCGGGGGGGGACATCCGTTCCTTC. Protein sequence: CASSSGGDIRSF.

The chain recombines TRBV18 with TRBJ2-2; 14 bases align to TRBD2. The CDR3 is 17 residues long. V dropped 6 bases and J dropped 4; count of bases not matched to a gene: 7. Germline lookup yields CDR1 KGHSH and CDR2 LQKENI. The CDR3: CASSNQGTSGSTGELFF. In DNA, the CDR3 is TGTGCCAGCTCCAACCAAGGGACTAGCGGGAGCACCGGGGAGCTGTTTTTT.

V usage is TRBV28 and J usage is TRBJ1-5, with 9 bases that match TRBD1. V lost 5 bases and J lost 6; bases outside the gene matches: 8. The length of the CDR3 is 15 residues. Germline V gene lookup returns CDR1 MDHEN and CDR2 SYDVKM. The CDR3 sequence: CASSGGTGKSQPQHF. The CDR3 nucleotides are TGTGCCAGCAGTGGGGGGACAGGGAAGAGTCAGCCCCAGCATTTT.

This clone showed up just a few times. The chain has TRBV6-5 and TRBJ2-3; TRBD2 might be the D (6 bases). The ends were cut back, 2 bases at V and 6 bases at J, with 12 bases in the middle. Germline values: CDR1 MNHEY, CDR2 SVGAGI. The CDR3 has 14 residues. The DNA of the CDR3 is TGTGCCAGCAGTTACGGGACTCCCGCGGATACGCAGTATTTT. Translating gives CASSYGTPADTQYF.

A few counts support this clone. V usage is TRBV4-1 and J usage is TRBJ1-2; TRBD1 is a possible D gene (5 bases). CDR1 and CDR2 from the germline V gene are MGHRA and YSYEKL. Trimming pared 0 bases from V and 4 bases from J, leaving 12 bases between. The CDR3 length is 15 residues. The CDR3 coding sequence is TGCGCCAGCAGCCAAGACGGGGGATTAGCCTATGGCTACACCTTC. This translates into CASSQDGGLAYGYTF.